Listed here are 21 T cell receptor beta chains from one sample, sequenced in a study of CD8 T cells in ankylosing spondylitis. Using its own MiXCR run on the 5' RACE reads, TCRdb lists one record per CDR3 protein. The sample carries 230,000 or so distinct CDR3 sequences, 20% to 30% recorded once. Source material: blood, either unsorted or a sorted T cell fraction (not recorded which). The receptors shown here come from a male donor with ankylosing spondylitis or in good health (not recorded which).

This clonotype came up many times. The chain recombines TRBV12-3 or TRBV12-4 with TRBJ1-2; no clear D gene. V was trimmed by 2 bases and J by 8 bases, leaving 12 bases between them. The CDR3 has 13 amino acids. CDR3 sequence reads: CASSLMVARGYTF. Written as DNA, the CDR3 is TGTGCCAGCAGTTTAATGGTGGCGCGCGGCTACACCTTC.

At least ten counts were recorded for this clonotype. The chain couples TRBV12-3 or TRBV12-4 to TRBJ2-3; 7 bases line up with TRBD1. CDR3 length: 13 residues. The CDR3: CVGGDRITDTQYF. The CDR3 bases are TGTGTAGGTGGGGACAGAATCACAGATACGCAGTATTTT.

The chain combines TRBV6-6 with TRBJ2-1; either TRBD1 or TRBD2 may fit D (5 bases each). Trimming cost V 2 bases and J 8 bases, with 10 bases left between them. This CDR3 spans 13 amino acids. CDR1 and CDR2 (germline): MNHNY, SVGAGI (reference sequence). CDR3 region: CASSYDGDHEQFF. The CDR3 DNA reads as TGTGCCAGCAGTTACGACGGGGACCATGAGCAGTTCTTC.

This clonotype showed up just a few times. The chain links TRBV12-3 or TRBV12-4 to TRBJ2-2, with D perhaps TRBD2 (5 bases). The ends were cut back, 6 bases at V and 7 bases at J, with 21 bases in the middle. CDR3 length: 16 residues. The CDR3 sequence is CASRITVTVGGGELFF. Written as DNA, the CDR3 is TGTGCCAGCAGGATTACGGTTACAGTCGGAGGCGGGGAGCTGTTTTTT.

The J gene is TRBJ2-1, the V gene TRBV19, with a possible D match to TRBD2 (7 bases). CDR1 and CDR2 (germline): LNHDA, SQIVND (reference sequence). The CDR3 is made up of 11 amino acids. The V end lost 7 bases, the J end lost 13 bases, and 14 bases lay between the germline ends. The CDR3 sequence: CASMSGGLQFF. The DNA for the CDR3 is TGTGCCAGTATGTCCGGGGGGCTACAGTTCTTC.

This clonotype was detected a few times. CDR3 in DNA: TGCAGTGTTCCCCCGGGGACTAGTCCCTACGAGCAGTACTTC. Its translation is CSVPPGTSPYEQYF. J is TRBJ2-7 and V is TRBV20-1; 8 nucleotides line up with TRBD2. Germline values: CDR1 DFQATT, CDR2 SNEGSKA (reference sequence). Trimming removed 7 bases from V and 2 bases from J; junction bases left unmatched: 10. CDR3 length: 14 amino acids.

The chain employs TRBV12-3 or TRBV12-4 and TRBJ2-7; TRBD2 might be the D (6 bases). Trimming pared 6 bases from V and 7 bases from J, leaving 16 bases between. The CDR3 totals 13 residues. CDR3 DNA: TGTGCCAGCAGCCCTGGGTCAGGGAGGGAGCAGTACTTC. Translation gives CASSPGSGREQYF.

This clonotype was counted at least ten times. The V call is TRBV3-1, the J call TRBJ2-5; tentative D call: TRBD2 (6 bases). This CDR3 is built from 15 residues. Germline CDR1 reads LGHDT; CDR2 reads YNNKEL (reference sequence). With 4 bases removed from V and 4 bases from J, the gap between germline ends came to 16 bases. CDR3 residues: CASSPWPSGRETQYF. The CDR3 DNA is TGTGCCAGCAGCCCGTGGCCCAGCGGGCGAGAGACCCAGTACTTC.

This clonotype was observed a few times. V usage is TRBV7-2 and J usage is TRBJ2-3, with TRBD1 as a possible D gene (6 bases). The CDR3 runs 15 residues. Germline V gene lookup returns CDR1 SGHTA and CDR2 FQGNSA. V lost 1 base and J lost 1, with 9 bases in between. In nucleotides, the CDR3 is TGTGCCAGCAGCTTAGTACAGGGACGCACAGATACGCAGTATTTT. Its translation: CASSLVQGRTDTQYF.

V is TRBV12-3 or TRBV12-4 and J is TRBJ2-2; weak D call: TRBD1 (6 bases). V gave up 5 bases and J gave up 1 base, with 8 bases separating them. The CDR3 extends over 14 amino acids. The CDR3 bases are TGTGCCAGCAGTCAGGACAGGAACACCGGGGAGCTGTTTTTT. Its protein product is CASSQDRNTGELFF.

Ten or more counts support this clonotype. The chain joins TRBV28 to TRBJ1-5; no clear D gene. The V end was cut by 4 bases, the J end by 2 bases, with 12 bases between. The germline CDR1 and CDR2 sequences are MDHEN and SYDVKM. The CDR3 has 15 residues. The CDR3 DNA sequence: TGTGCCAGCAGTTGGGCAGAGAGAGGCAATCAGCCCCAGCATTTT. Its protein product is CASSWAERGNQPQHF.

The sample holds a few counts of this clonotype. This chain joins TRBV29-1 and TRBJ2-1, with D possibly TRBD1 on 6 matching bases. Germline assignment: CDR1 SQVTM and CDR2 ANQGSEA. The CDR3 contains 14 residues. The ends were cut back, 3 bases at V and 0 bases at J, with 9 bases in the middle. CDR3 sequence reads: CSVEARGSYNEQFF. In DNA form, the CDR3 reads TGCAGCGTTGAGGCCAGGGGCTCCTACAATGAGCAGTTCTTC.

The rearrangement joins TRBV12-3 or TRBV12-4 to TRBJ1-1, with D uncertain. There are 13 residues in the CDR3. The V end was cut by 6 bases, the J end by 0 bases, with 8 bases between. Here the CDR3 reads CASSRTLNTEAFF. The CDR3 bases are TGTGCCAGCAGCAGGACCTTGAACACTGAAGCTTTCTTT.

The rearrangement uses TRBV20-1 and TRBJ2-5; either TRBD1 or TRBD2 may supply D (6 bases each). Trimming left V 1 base short and J 4 bases short, with 16 bases between. The CDR3 sequence is 15 residues long. Germline values: CDR1 DFQATT, CDR2 SNEGSKA (reference sequence). The CDR3 DNA reads as TGCAGTGCTAGAGTAGCACGGGGGCTGGTAGAGACCCAGTACTTC. It is translated as CSARVARGLVETQYF.

This clonotype came up a few times. This chain uses TRBV10-3 with TRBJ2-5, with 7 positions matching TRBD1. Germline V CDR1 and CDR2: ENHRY, SYGVKD. This CDR3 has 14 residues. V trimming: 2 bases; J trimming: 2 bases; junction bases outside the gene matches: 2. This chain's CDR3 is CAISEGTAQETQYF. CDR3 sequence (DNA): TGTGCCATCAGTGAGGGGACAGCACAAGAGACCCAGTACTTC.

The chain carries TRBV29-1 and TRBJ1-1; D is possibly TRBD1 (5 bases). The CDR3 has 13 amino acids. Germline CDR1 is SQVTM and CDR2 is ANQGSEA. Trimming left V 3 bases short and J 4 bases short, with 12 bases between. The CDR3 nucleotides are TGCAGCGTTGAGCGGGGGGTGAGCACTGAAGCTTTCTTT. Its translation: CSVERGVSTEAFF.

This clonotype was counted ten times or more. This chain links TRBV20-1 with TRBJ2-2, with a weak D call TRBD1 (6 bases). CDR3 length: 13 amino acids. CDR1 DFQATT and CDR2 SNEGSKA come from the germline V gene (reference sequence). The V gene lost 5 bases and the J gene lost 5 bases, with 12 bases spanning the gap. The CDR3 DNA is TGCAGTGCTGGCCGGACAGCAACCGGGGAGCTGTTTTTT. Protein: CSAGRTATGELFF.

The J gene is TRBJ2-2, the V gene TRBV7-2; D call uncertain. The CDR3 loop spans 13 amino acids. The germline V and J ends were trimmed by 0 bases and 6 bases, with 5 bases remaining between them. The germline V gene encodes CDR1 SGHTA and CDR2 FQGNSA. The CDR3 DNA sequence: TGTGCCAGCAGCTTAGCCAGTCCCGGGGAGCTGTTTTTT. Its protein is CASSLASPGELFF.

This clonotype was seen at least ten times. This chain joins TRBV7-2 and TRBJ2-1, with 9 bases fitting TRBD1. J lost 5 bases, V lost 1 base, and 6 bases had no gene match. Germline V gene sequence: CDR1 SGHTA, CDR2 FQGNSA. The CDR3 loop spans 16 amino acids. CDR3 DNA: TGTGCCAGCAGCTTAGAAACAGGGGGCGCCCACAATGAGCAGTTCTTC. Translating it yields CASSLETGGAHNEQFF.

This clonotype occurred many times. J is TRBJ1-1 and V is TRBV6-1; no reliable D call. V lost 7 bases and J lost 1, with 10 bases in between. The CDR3 has 13 residues. Germline CDR1 and CDR2: MNHNS and SASEGT. The chain's CDR3 is CASTGRGNTEAFF. The CDR3 DNA reads TGTGCCAGCACCGGCCGAGGGAACACTGAAGCTTTCTTT.

This clonotype appeared once. CDR3 nucleotides: TGTGCCACCGAAGAGCGGGGGTACACAGATACGCAGTATTTT. It translates to CATEERGYTDTQYF. The V gene is TRBV11-2, the J gene TRBJ2-3; TRBD2 matches 8 bases. V dropped 10 bases and J dropped 2; count of bases not matched to a gene: 8. Germline loops: CDR1 SGHAT, CDR2 FQNNGV. CDR3 length: 14 amino acids.